A single sample is the source of the 14 T cell receptor beta chains below, sequenced in a study of CD8 T cells in Susac syndrome. Reverse transcription of about 0.45 to 1 ug RNA was carried out with random hexamers. TCRdb passed the immunoSEQ multiplex PCR reads through MiXCR, listing each CDR3 protein once. The data hold roughly 190,000 distinct CDR3 sequences, with around 95% observed a single time. Sequencing input: CD4+ T cells from PBMCs. These receptors originate from a human donor with Susac syndrome.

The V and J genes are TRBV3-1 and TRBJ2-7; D is unresolved. The CDR3 sequence is 14 residues long. Germline V gives CDR1 LGHDT, CDR2 YNNKEL (reference sequence). V lost 0 bases to trimming and J lost 4 bases, with 10 bases between them. The CDR3 DNA is TGTGCCAGCAGCCAAGACCCTACATCTTACGAGCAGTACTTC. It codes for CASSQDPTSYEQYF.

This chain joins TRBV7-9 and TRBJ2-7, with a tentative D call TRBD1 (5 bases). Germline V gene data show CDR1 as SEHNR and CDR2 as FQNEAQ (reference sequence). V dropped 5 bases and J dropped 4 bases, with 12 bases sitting between them. CDR3 length equals 13 residues. CDR3 residues: CASSESAGYEQYF. The CDR3 DNA is TGTGCCAGCAGCGAATCAGCAGGGTACGAGCAGTACTTC.

The chain combines TRBV12-3 or TRBV12-4 with TRBJ2-5; perhaps TRBD1 as D (5 bases). This CDR3 is built from 13 residues. The ends were cut back, 2 bases at V and 4 bases at J, with 8 bases in the middle. The CDR3 region is CASSLWGPETQYF. The CDR3 bases are TGTGCCAGCAGTTTATGGGGCCCAGAGACCCAGTACTTC.

The chain employs TRBV20-1 and TRBJ2-7, with D possibly being TRBD1 (7 bases). This CDR3 is 14 amino acids long. Germline CDR1 reads DFQATT; CDR2 reads SNEGSKA (reference sequence). V lost 2 bases and J lost 2, with 13 bases in between. CDR3 amino acids: CSARSAGGTYEQYF. CDR3 nucleotides: TGCAGTGCTAGATCCGCAGGGGGGACCTACGAGCAGTACTTC.

The rearrangement joins TRBV14 to TRBJ2-5; D remains ambiguous. CDR3 length: 16 amino acids. Trimming cost V 0 bases and J 7 bases, with 18 bases left between them. Germline assignment: CDR1 SGHDN and CDR2 FVKESK. The CDR3 sequence: CASSQDRQVGWRTQYF. CDR3 coding DNA: TGTGCCAGCAGCCAAGATCGCCAGGTCGGTTGGAGGACCCAGTACTTC.

The chain recombines TRBV7-2 with TRBJ2-1; 7 nucleotides line up with TRBD2. Losses at the gene ends were 7 bases for V and 4 bases for J; bases not matched to a gene: 7. Germline assignment: CDR1 SGHTA and CDR2 FQGNSA. The CDR3 extends over 14 amino acids. CDR3 DNA: TGTGCCAGCACGCCGGGACTAAATTACAATGAGCAGTTCTTC. This codes for CASTPGLNYNEQFF.

The rearrangement uses TRBV20-1 and TRBJ2-5, with D maybe TRBD2 (5 bases). This CDR3 spans 13 amino acids. CDR1 is DFQATT, CDR2 SNEGSKA, per germline (reference sequence). CDR3 protein: CSVGGSYQETQYF. DNA of the CDR3: TGCAGCGTAGGAGGTAGTTACCAAGAGACCCAGTACTTC.

The gene calls are TRBV12-3 or TRBV12-4 and TRBJ2-1; D might be TRBD2 (7 bases). V dropped 5 bases and J dropped 5 bases, with 16 bases sitting between them. The CDR3 spans 15 residues. CDR3 residues: CASSQEGGPNNEQFF. CDR3 DNA: TGTGCCAGCAGTCAAGAGGGGGGGCCCAACAATGAGCAGTTCTTC.

The genes are TRBV5-1 and TRBJ2-2, with D possibly being TRBD2 (5 bases). Trimming took off 4 bases at V and 1 base at J, with 11 bases between the two ends. This CDR3 comprises 15 residues. Looked up from germline, CDR1 is SGHRS and CDR2 is YFSETQ. The CDR3 region has the DNA TGCGCCAGCAGCCCGGCTGAGGGGAACACCGGGGAGCTGTTTTTT. It encodes CASSPAEGNTGELFF. Variable domain in full (rest from reference TRBV5-1 and TRBJ2-2): KAGVTQTPRYLIKTRGQQVTLSCSPISGHRSVSWYQQTPGQGLQFLFEYFSETQRNKGNFPGRFSGRQFSNSRSEMNVSTLELGDSALYLCASSPAEGNTGELFFGEGSRLTVL.

The CDR3, as DNA: TGTGCCTGGAGTGTACTAGCGACCATGGGCGAGCAGTACTTC. As protein: CAWSVLATMGEQYF. The chain combines TRBV30 with TRBJ2-7; TRBD2 matches 7 bases. Unmatched junction bases numbered 8, after V lost 0 bases and J lost 6 bases. The CDR3 length is 14 residues. Germline CDR1 and CDR2: GTSNPN and SVGIG (reference sequence).

This clonotype was detected once. The J gene is TRBJ1-6, the V gene TRBV9; weak D call: TRBD1 (6 bases). CDR1 is SGDLS, CDR2 YYNGEE, per germline. The V gene lost 4 bases and the J gene lost 2 bases, with 10 bases spanning the gap. The CDR3 extends over 15 amino acids. In DNA, the CDR3 is TGTGCCAGCAGCTTACAGGGAGCCTATAATTCACCCCTCCACTTT. Its protein is CASSLQGAYNSPLHF.

V gene TRBV6-5 combines with J gene TRBJ2-5, with 14 bases that match TRBD2. After removal of 0 bases from V and 0 bases from J, the junction contained 6 bases not matched to a gene. Germline V gene sequence: CDR1 MNHEY, CDR2 SVGAGI. The CDR3 spans 19 residues. The CDR3 nucleotides read TGTGCCAGCAGTTACTCCGGGACTAGCGGGGGACCGAACCAAGAGACCCAGTACTTC. This sequence encodes CASSYSGTSGGPNQETQYF.

This chain uses TRBV20-1 with TRBJ1-2; the D gene is possibly TRBD1 (5 bases). V lost 3 bases and J lost 2, with 19 bases in between. Germline V gene data show CDR1 as DFQATT and CDR2 as SNEGSKA (reference sequence). The CDR3 covers 16 residues. The CDR3 DNA is TGCAGTGCTAGTTTTGGTGGGGCGGGGGGGAACTATGGCTACACCTTC. Residues: CSASFGGAGGNYGYTF.

The chain links TRBV2 to TRBJ2-5; D is possibly TRBD2 (5 bases). Trimming left V 7 bases short and J 5 bases short, with 20 bases between. Per the germline V gene, CDR1 is SNHLY and CDR2 is FYNNEI. This CDR3 is built from 15 residues. Here the CDR3 reads CASTLEGELGETQYF. The CDR3 DNA reads as TGTGCCAGCACCTTAGAGGGCGAGTTAGGGGAGACCCAGTACTTC.